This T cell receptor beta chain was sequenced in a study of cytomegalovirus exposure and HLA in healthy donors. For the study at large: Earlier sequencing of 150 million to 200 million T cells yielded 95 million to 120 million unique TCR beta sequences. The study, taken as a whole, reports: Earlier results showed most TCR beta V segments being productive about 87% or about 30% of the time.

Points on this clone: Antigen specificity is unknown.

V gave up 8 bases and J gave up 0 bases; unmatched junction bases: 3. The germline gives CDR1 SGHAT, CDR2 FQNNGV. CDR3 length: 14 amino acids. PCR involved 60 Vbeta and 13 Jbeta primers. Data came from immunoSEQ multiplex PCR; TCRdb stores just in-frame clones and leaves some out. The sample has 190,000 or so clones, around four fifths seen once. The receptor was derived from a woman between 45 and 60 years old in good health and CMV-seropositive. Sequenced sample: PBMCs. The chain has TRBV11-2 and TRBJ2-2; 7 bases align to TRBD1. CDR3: CASETGTNTGELFF. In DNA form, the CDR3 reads TGTGCCAGCGAGACAGGGACGAACACCGGGGAGCTGTTTTTT.